This T cell receptor (beta chain) was profiled in a study of T cells in Graves' hyperthyroidism and ophthalmopathy. The TCR beta CDR3 regions underwent amplification using RNA transcripts as the source. HTBI primers were used for first-round RT-PCR of the TCR CDR3. Via MiXCR, TCRdb re-called the multiplex PCR reads, giving one row per CDR3 protein. Of approximately 700,000 distinct CDR3 sequences listed, roughly 15% are singletons. The study, taken as a whole, reports: Most thyroid clonotypes expanded above 0.001 were also detected in blood.

Note on this clonotype: Its antigen is undetermined.

The TCR comes from a man between 18 and 29 years old with Graves' hyperthyroidism. Material for sequencing was blood.

The DNA for the CDR3 is TGTGCCAGTACCAAGACAGGGAATCTGAACACCATATATTTT. This gives the protein CASTKTGNLNTIYF. The chain is built from TRBV19 and TRBJ1-3; 7 bases line up with TRBD1. The CDR3 covers 14 residues. Germline V CDR1 and CDR2: LNHDA, SQIVND (reference sequence). The V gene end was trimmed by 7 bases and the J gene end by 7 bases; junction bases not matched to a gene: 10.